This is a list of T cell receptor beta chains from one sample in a study of T cell responses to AZD1222 COVID-19 vaccine. TCRdb's copy holds only in-frame clones and misses some; the assay was immunoSEQ multiplex PCR. The profile shows 65,000 to 90,000 clones, roughly nine tenths of them singletons. The sequences come from peripheral blood, collected on day 0 of AZD1222 vaccination. The receptors were sampled from an adult in good health. The CDR3 runs from the conserved cysteine through the conserved F or W. D genes are given only for firm matches. Size values are once, few and many counts, or a class for expanded clones, and some rows have none.

DNA: TGCGCCAGCAGCCCAGGGGACAGGGGGCGAGAGGAGACCCAGTACTTC
CDR3: CASSPGDRGREETQYF
J: TRBJ2-5
V: TRBV5-1
size: -
D: TRBD1

DNA: TGTGCCAGCAGTTCCGAAGGGGGCCCGGATACGCAGTATTTT
CDR3: CASSSEGGPDTQYF
J: TRBJ2-3
V: TRBV27
size: -
D: TRBD1

DNA: TGTGCCAGCAGCCAGACTAGCGGGGGGCGAGAGACCCAGTACTTC
CDR3: CASSQTSGGRETQYF
J: TRBJ2-5
V: TRBV13
size: -
D: TRBD2

DNA: TGTGCCAGCCTGGACAGGGACTATGGCTACACCTTC
CDR3: CASLDRDYGYTF
J: TRBJ1-2
V: TRBV2
size: -
D: TRBD1

DNA: TGTGCCAGCAGTTTGTCCGGGCTAAACTATGGCTACACCTTC
CDR3: CASSLSGLNYGYTF
J: TRBJ1-2
V: TRBV6-2/TRBV6-3
size: -
D: -

DNA: TGTGCCAGCAGCTTAGGGGCTTGGAGGGGGCAAGAGACCCAGTACTTC
CDR3: CASSLGAWRGQETQYF
J: TRBJ2-5
V: TRBV7-6
size: -
D: -

DNA: TGTGCCAGCAGTTTGACGGGGGAGGCAGATACGCAGTATTTT
CDR3: CASSLTGEADTQYF
J: TRBJ2-3
V: TRBV28
size: -
D: -

DNA: TGTGCCTGGGGTGAGACTGAAGCTTTCTTT
CDR3: CAWGETEAFF
J: TRBJ1-1
V: TRBV30
size: -
D: -

DNA: TGCGCCAGCAGCTTGGCCGGTGCTAGCGGGGGGCGCACAGATACGCAGTATTTT
CDR3: CASSLAGASGGRTDTQYF
J: TRBJ2-3
V: TRBV5-1
size: -
D: TRBD2

DNA: TGTGCCAGCAGCCTCGGGACTGATACCGGGGAGCTGTTTTTT
CDR3: CASSLGTDTGELFF
J: TRBJ2-2
V: TRBV11-3
size: -
D: -

DNA: TGTGCCAGCAGTTTAGACAGGGTCTACGAGCAGTACTTC
CDR3: CASSLDRVYEQYF
J: TRBJ2-7
V: TRBV6-2/TRBV6-3
size: -
D: TRBD1

DNA: TGTGCCAGCAGCTTAACTTGGGACGGTTTGAACACTGAAGCTTTCTTT
CDR3: CASSLTWDGLNTEAFF
J: TRBJ1-1
V: TRBV5-5
size: -
D: -

DNA: TGTGCCAGCAGCTTAACTAGGGGGGGATGGGACACTGAAGCTTTCTTT
CDR3: CASSLTRGGWDTEAFF
J: TRBJ1-1
V: TRBV13
size: few
D: -

DNA: TGCGCCAGCAGTGGGACAGGGGTAAACGAGCAGTACTTC
CDR3: CASSGTGVNEQYF
J: TRBJ2-7
V: TRBV10-2
size: -
D: TRBD1

DNA: TGTGCCAGCAGCCAATCGGGACAGGGGAAAGATACGCAGTATTTT
CDR3: CASSQSGQGKDTQYF
J: TRBJ2-3
V: TRBV4-2
size: -
D: TRBD1

DNA: TGCGCCAGCAACCCAGTAGCGGGGAACACTGAAGCTTTCTTT
CDR3: CASNPVAGNTEAFF
J: TRBJ1-1
V: TRBV5-1
size: -
D: -

DNA: TGTGCCAGCAGCCAAGACAGGGGGCAGTACAATGAGCAGTTCTTC
CDR3: CASSQDRGQYNEQFF
J: TRBJ2-1
V: TRBV7-9
size: -
D: TRBD1

DNA: TGTGCCAGCAGTGAAGCCGGGAACACTGAAGCTTTCTTT
CDR3: CASSEAGNTEAFF
J: TRBJ1-1
V: TRBV6-1
size: once
D: -

DNA: TGTGCCAGCTCACCAACTGCAGGGGGCGCGTTCACCGGGGAGCTGTTTTTT
CDR3: CASSPTAGGAFTGELFF
J: TRBJ2-2
V: TRBV18
size: -
D: TRBD1

DNA: TGTGCCAGCACCTCGGTGGGGGGCCGCAATGAGCAGTTCTTC
CDR3: CASTSVGGRNEQFF
J: TRBJ2-1
V: TRBV7-2
size: few
D: -

DNA: TGTGCTAGTCGCGAAAACAGGGGCGCCGGGGAGCTGTTTTTT
CDR3: CASRENRGAGELFF
J: TRBJ2-2
V: TRBV12-5
size: -
D: TRBD1

DNA: TGTGCCAGCAGCTCCCAGGGGGAACACTCCTACGAGCAGTACTTC
CDR3: CASSSQGEHSYEQYF
J: TRBJ2-7
V: TRBV28
size: -
D: TRBD1

DNA: TGTGCCAGCAGTCGGGGGGGGCAGAACACCGGGGAGCTGTTTTTT
CDR3: CASSRGGQNTGELFF
J: TRBJ2-2
V: TRBV25-1
size: -
D: TRBD2

DNA: TGTGCCAGCAGGTCTCCGGGACAGGGAAGCAATCAGCCCCAGCATTTT
CDR3: CASRSPGQGSNQPQHF
J: TRBJ1-5
V: TRBV28
size: -
D: TRBD1

DNA: TGTGCCAGCAGTTCCGGAGGACAGGGCCCCTACAATGAGCAGTTCTTC
CDR3: CASSSGGQGPYNEQFF
J: TRBJ2-1
V: TRBV6-5
size: -
D: TRBD1

DNA: TGTGCCTGGATGCCGGGACAGCGCCTTAATCAGCCCCAGCATTTT
CDR3: CAWMPGQRLNQPQHF
J: TRBJ1-5
V: TRBV30
size: -
D: TRBD1

DNA: TGTGCCAGCAGCTCCGTGGGTTCTGAGGGCTACACCTTC
CDR3: CASSSVGSEGYTF
J: TRBJ1-2
V: TRBV5-4
size: once
D: -

DNA: TGTGCCAGCAGCTTGTCAGGGGCGGACACCGGGGAGCTGTTTTTT
CDR3: CASSLSGADTGELFF
J: TRBJ2-2
V: TRBV7-2
size: -
D: -

DNA: TGTGCCACCAGCAGAGAATATAGAGCGGGGACCAACTCTGGGGCCAACGTCCTGACTTTC
CDR3: CATSREYRAGTNSGANVLTF
J: TRBJ2-6
V: TRBV15
size: -
D: TRBD2

DNA: TGTGCCAGCAGCTTAGGGGGCTCTGATGAGCAGTTCTTC
CDR3: CASSLGGSDEQFF
J: TRBJ2-1
V: TRBV7-3
size: -
D: -

DNA: TGTGCCAGCAGTTTGGGAGGGTTTAATGAAAAACTGTTTTTT
CDR3: CASSLGGFNEKLFF
J: TRBJ1-4
V: TRBV28
size: -
D: -

DNA: TGTGCCAGCAGTTTACAAGGGGGGCAGGACACTGAAGCTTTCTTT
CDR3: CASSLQGGQDTEAFF
J: TRBJ1-1
V: TRBV28
size: -
D: -

DNA: TGCGCCAGCCGCGGCGCTGGGGTAGATCAGCCCCAGCATTTT
CDR3: CASRGAGVDQPQHF
J: TRBJ1-5
V: TRBV10-2
size: -
D: -

DNA: TGTGCCAGCTCCCTACAAGGCGCCGGGGAGCTGTTTTTT
CDR3: CASSLQGAGELFF
J: TRBJ2-2
V: TRBV18
size: -
D: -

DNA: TGTGCCAGCTCACAAGAGACCCAGTACTTC
CDR3: CASSQETQYF
J: TRBJ2-5
V: TRBV18
size: -
D: -

DNA: TGTGCCAGCAGCTTAGGGGCCAGCTCTGGAAACACCATATATTTT
CDR3: CASSLGASSGNTIYF
J: TRBJ1-3
V: TRBV7-8
size: -
D: -

DNA: TGCGCCAGCAGCAGGACAGGGACGGATTCACCCCTCCACTTT
CDR3: CASSRTGTDSPLHF
J: TRBJ1-6
V: TRBV5-1
size: -
D: TRBD1

DNA: TGTGCCAGCAGCCTAACGCGCGGGGGTCCCTCTTACTCTGGAAACACCATATATTTT
CDR3: CASSLTRGGPSYSGNTIYF
J: TRBJ1-3
V: TRBV3-1/TRBV3-2
size: -
D: -

DNA: TGTGCCAGCAGCCAAGATGGCAGGGGATGGAACACTGAAGCTTTCTTT
CDR3: CASSQDGRGWNTEAFF
J: TRBJ1-1
V: TRBV3-1/TRBV3-2
size: -
D: -

DNA: TGTGCCAGCAGCCAACTAGCGGGAGCCGGGGAGCTGTTTTTT
CDR3: CASSQLAGAGELFF
J: TRBJ2-2
V: TRBV6-2/TRBV6-3
size: -
D: TRBD2

DNA: TGTGCCAGTACTAACTTGGATACGCAGTATTTT
CDR3: CASTNLDTQYF
J: TRBJ2-3
V: TRBV19
size: -
D: -

DNA: TGTGCCAGCAGCGTAGGGCAGGATGGAGCCAAAAACATTCAGTACTTC
CDR3: CASSVGQDGAKNIQYF
J: TRBJ2-4
V: TRBV9
size: -
D: -

DNA: TGTGCCAGCAGCTTCCGGGAGGGGTTCGCTGGAAACACCATATATTTT
CDR3: CASSFREGFAGNTIYF
J: TRBJ1-3
V: TRBV7-2
size: -
D: -

DNA: TGTGCCAGCAGCCGTACAGGGGGCGGCTACACCTTC
CDR3: CASSRTGGGYTF
J: TRBJ1-2
V: TRBV27
size: -
D: TRBD1

DNA: TGTGCCAGCAGGTTGGACAGAGTTAATGAAAAACTGTTTTTT
CDR3: CASRLDRVNEKLFF
J: TRBJ1-4
V: TRBV2
size: -
D: -

DNA: TGTGCCAGCAGTTCAGGGGGCGCGGGCCCAGATACGCAGTATTTT
CDR3: CASSSGGAGPDTQYF
J: TRBJ2-3
V: TRBV28
size: -
D: TRBD1

DNA: TGTGCCAGCACCGAGACAGGGTTGAACATTCAGTACTTC
CDR3: CASTETGLNIQYF
J: TRBJ2-4
V: TRBV28
size: once
D: TRBD1

DNA: TGCGCCAGCAGCCCCGGCTGGGATTATGGCTACACCTTC
CDR3: CASSPGWDYGYTF
J: TRBJ1-2
V: TRBV5-1
size: -
D: -

DNA: TGTGCCAGCAGCCAAGATCTGCCCGGTACGGGTAATGAAAAACTGTTTTTT
CDR3: CASSQDLPGTGNEKLFF
J: TRBJ1-4
V: TRBV14
size: -
D: -

DNA: TGTGCCAGCAGCTTTACTAGATCGGATGAGCAGTTCTTC
CDR3: CASSFTRSDEQFF
J: TRBJ2-1
V: TRBV7-6
size: few
D: -

DNA: TGTGCCAGCAGCACCTTTACAGGGGCGGGAGAAAAACTGTTTTTT
CDR3: CASSTFTGAGEKLFF
J: TRBJ1-4
V: TRBV9
size: once
D: TRBD1

DNA: TGCGCCAGCAGCCTAAACAGGGGGCGGACTGTGAACACTGAAGCTTTCTTT
CDR3: CASSLNRGRTVNTEAFF
J: TRBJ1-1
V: TRBV5-1
size: once
D: TRBD1

DNA: TGTGCCAGCAGCTTTCGATCCCAGGGCCCAAACATTCAGTACTTC
CDR3: CASSFRSQGPNIQYF
J: TRBJ2-4
V: TRBV7-9
size: -
D: -